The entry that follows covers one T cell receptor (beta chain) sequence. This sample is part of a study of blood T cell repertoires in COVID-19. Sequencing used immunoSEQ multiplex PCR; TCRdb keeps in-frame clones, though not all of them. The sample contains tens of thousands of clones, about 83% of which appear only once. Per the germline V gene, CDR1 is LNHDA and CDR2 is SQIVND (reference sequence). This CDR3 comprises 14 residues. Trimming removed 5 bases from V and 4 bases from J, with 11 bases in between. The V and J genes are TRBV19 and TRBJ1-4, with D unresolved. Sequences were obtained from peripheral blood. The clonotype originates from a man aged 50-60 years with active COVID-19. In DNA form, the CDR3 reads TGTGCCAGTAGTCCGTCCCGGGGTAATGAAAAACTGTTTTTT. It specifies CASSPSRGNEKLFF.